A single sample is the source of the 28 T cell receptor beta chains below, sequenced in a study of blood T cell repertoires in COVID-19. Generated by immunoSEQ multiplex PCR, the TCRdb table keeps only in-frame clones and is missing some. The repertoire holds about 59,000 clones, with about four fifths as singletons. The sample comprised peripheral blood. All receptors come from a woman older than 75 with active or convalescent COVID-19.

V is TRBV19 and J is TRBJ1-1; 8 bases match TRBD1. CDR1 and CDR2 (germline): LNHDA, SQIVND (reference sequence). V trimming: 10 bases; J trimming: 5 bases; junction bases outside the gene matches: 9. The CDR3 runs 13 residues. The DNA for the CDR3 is TGTGCCACCCCGGACAGGGACGGGACTGAAGCTTTCTTT. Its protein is CATPDRDGTEAFF. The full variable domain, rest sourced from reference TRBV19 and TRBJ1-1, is DGGITQSPKYLFRKEGQNVTLSCEQNLNHDAMYWYRQDPGQGLRLIYYSQIVNDFQKGDIAEGYSVSREKKESFPLTVTSAQKNPTAFYLCATPDRDGTEAFFGQGTRLTVV.

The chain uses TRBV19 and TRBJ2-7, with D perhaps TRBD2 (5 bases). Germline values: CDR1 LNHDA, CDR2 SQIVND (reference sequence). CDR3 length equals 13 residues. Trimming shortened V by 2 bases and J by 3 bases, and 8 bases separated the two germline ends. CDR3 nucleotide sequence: TGTGCCAGTAGTATATTGAGCGGCTACGAGCAGTACTTC. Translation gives CASSILSGYEQYF.

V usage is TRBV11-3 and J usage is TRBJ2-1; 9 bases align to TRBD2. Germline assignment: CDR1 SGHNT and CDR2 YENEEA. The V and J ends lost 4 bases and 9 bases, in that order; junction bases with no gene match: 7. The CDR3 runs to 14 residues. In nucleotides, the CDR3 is TGTGCCAGCAGCTCCGGGACTAGCCTAGCTGAGCAGTTCTTC. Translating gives CASSSGTSLAEQFF.

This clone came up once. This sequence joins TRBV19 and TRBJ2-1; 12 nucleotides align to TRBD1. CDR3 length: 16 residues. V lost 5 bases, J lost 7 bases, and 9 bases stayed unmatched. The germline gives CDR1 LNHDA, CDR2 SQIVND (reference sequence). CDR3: CASSSRRDRGLNEQFF. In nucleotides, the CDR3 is TGTGCCAGTAGTTCCAGACGGGACAGGGGGCTGAATGAGCAGTTCTTC. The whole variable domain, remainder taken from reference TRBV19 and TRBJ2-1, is DGGITQSPKYLFRKEGQNVTLSCEQNLNHDAMYWYRQDPGQGLRLIYYSQIVNDFQKGDIAEGYSVSREKKESFPLTVTSAQKNPTAFYLCASSSRRDRGLNEQFFGPGTRLTVL.

CDR3 sequence: CASSYSGTSREQYF. DNA of the CDR3: TGTGCCAGCAGTTACTCCGGGACTAGCCGCGAGCAGTACTTC. V usage is TRBV6-5 and J usage is TRBJ2-7, with TRBD2 matching over 9 bases. V gave up 0 bases and J gave up 6 bases; unmatched junction bases: 3. In germline, CDR1 is MNHEY, CDR2 SVGAGI. The CDR3 loop spans 14 amino acids.

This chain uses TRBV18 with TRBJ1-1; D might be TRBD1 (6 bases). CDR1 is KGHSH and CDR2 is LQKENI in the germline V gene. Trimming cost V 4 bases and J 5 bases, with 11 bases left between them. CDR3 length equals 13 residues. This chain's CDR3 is CASSLDRRTEAFF. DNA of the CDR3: TGTGCCAGCTCACTGGACAGAAGGACTGAAGCTTTCTTT.

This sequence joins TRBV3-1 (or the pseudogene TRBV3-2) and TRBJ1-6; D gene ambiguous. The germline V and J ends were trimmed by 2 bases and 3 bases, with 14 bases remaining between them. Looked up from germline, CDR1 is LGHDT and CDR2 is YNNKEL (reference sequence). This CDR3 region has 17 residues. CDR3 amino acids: CASSQPSYTVYNSPLHF. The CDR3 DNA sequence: TGTGCCAGCAGCCAACCCTCCTATACAGTCTATAATTCACCCCTCCACTTT.

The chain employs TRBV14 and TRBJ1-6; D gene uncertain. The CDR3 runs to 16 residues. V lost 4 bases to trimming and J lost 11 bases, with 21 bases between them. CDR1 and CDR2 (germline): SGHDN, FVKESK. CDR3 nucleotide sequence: TGTGCCAGCAGCCGATTACCTCCGGGTTACCGCACACCCCTCCACTTT. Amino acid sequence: CASSRLPPGYRTPLHF.

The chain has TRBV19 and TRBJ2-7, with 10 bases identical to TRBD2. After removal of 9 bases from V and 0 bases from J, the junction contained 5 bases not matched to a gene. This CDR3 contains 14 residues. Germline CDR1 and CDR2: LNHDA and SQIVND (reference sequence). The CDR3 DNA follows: TGTGCCAGGGTAGCGGGGGGTACCTCCTACGAGCAGTACTTC. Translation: CARVAGGTSYEQYF.

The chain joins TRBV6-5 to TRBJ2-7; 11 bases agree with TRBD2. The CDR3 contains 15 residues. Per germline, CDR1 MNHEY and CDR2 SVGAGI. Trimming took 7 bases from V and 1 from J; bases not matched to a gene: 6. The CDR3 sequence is CASIVTSGVSYEQYF. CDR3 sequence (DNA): TGTGCCAGCATTGTGACTAGCGGGGTTTCCTACGAGCAGTACTTC.

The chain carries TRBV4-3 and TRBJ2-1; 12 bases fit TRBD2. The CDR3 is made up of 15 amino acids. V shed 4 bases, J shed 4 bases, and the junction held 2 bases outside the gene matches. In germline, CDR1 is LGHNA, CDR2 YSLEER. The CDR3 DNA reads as TGCGCCAGCAGCCCCGGACTAGCGGGGTACAATGAGCAGTTCTTC. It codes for CASSPGLAGYNEQFF.

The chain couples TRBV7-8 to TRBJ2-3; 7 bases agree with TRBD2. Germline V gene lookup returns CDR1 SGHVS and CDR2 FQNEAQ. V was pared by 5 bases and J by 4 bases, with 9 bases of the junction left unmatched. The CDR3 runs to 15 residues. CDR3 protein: CASSHDGAGADTQYF. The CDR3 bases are TGTGCCAGCAGCCACGACGGGGCGGGGGCAGATACGCAGTATTTT.

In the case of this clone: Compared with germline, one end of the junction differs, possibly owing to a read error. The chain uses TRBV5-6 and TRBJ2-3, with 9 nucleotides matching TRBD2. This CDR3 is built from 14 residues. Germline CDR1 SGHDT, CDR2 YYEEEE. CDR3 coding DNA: TGTGCCCGCAGCTTGGCCCGGCGGGGGGGCGGGCAGTATTTT. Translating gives CARSLARRGGGQYF.

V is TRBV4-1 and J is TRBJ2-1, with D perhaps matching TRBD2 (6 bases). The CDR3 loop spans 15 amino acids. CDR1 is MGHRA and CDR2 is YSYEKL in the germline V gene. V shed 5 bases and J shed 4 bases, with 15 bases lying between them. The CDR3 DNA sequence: TGCGCCAGCAGCGAAACTAGCCTCCCTTACAATGAGCAGTTCTTC. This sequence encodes CASSETSLPYNEQFF.

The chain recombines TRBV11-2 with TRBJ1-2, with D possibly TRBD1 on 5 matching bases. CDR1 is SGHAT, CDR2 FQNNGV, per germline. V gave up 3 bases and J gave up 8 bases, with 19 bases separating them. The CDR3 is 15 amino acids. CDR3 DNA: TGTGCCAGCAGCTTTGGGGCAGGTGGGGGGGGAGGCTACACCTTC. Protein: CASSFGAGGGGGYTF.

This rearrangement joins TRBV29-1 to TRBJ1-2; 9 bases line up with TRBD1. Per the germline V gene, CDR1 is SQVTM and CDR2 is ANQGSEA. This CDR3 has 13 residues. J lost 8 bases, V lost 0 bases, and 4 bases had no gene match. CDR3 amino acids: CSVEEGTGTGYTF. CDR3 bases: TGCAGCGTTGAAGAAGGGACAGGGACCGGCTACACCTTC.

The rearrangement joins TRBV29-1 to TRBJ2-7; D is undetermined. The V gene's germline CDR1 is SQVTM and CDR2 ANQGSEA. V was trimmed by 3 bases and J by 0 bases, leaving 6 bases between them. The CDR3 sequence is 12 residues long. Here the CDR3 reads CSVEASSYEQYF. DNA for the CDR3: TGCAGCGTTGAGGCCAGCTCCTACGAGCAGTACTTC.

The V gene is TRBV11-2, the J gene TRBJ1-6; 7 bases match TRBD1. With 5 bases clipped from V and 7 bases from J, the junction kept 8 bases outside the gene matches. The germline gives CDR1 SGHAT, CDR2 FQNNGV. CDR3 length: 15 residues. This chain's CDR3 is CASSINRQGNSPLHF. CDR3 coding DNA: TGTGCCAGCAGCATTAATAGACAGGGAAATTCACCCCTCCACTTT. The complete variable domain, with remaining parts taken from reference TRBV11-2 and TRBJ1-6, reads EAGVAQSPRYKIIEKRQSVAFWCNPISGHATLYWYQQILGQGPKLLIQFQNNGVVDDSQLPKDRFSAERLKGVDSTLKIQPAKLEDSAVYLCASSINRQGNSPLHFGNGTRLTVT.

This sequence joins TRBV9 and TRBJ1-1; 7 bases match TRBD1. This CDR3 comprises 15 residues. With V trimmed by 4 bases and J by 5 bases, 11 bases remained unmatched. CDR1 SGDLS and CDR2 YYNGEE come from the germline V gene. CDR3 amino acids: CASSTRDSSYTEAFF. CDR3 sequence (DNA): TGTGCCAGCAGCACCCGGGACAGCAGCTATACTGAAGCTTTCTTT.

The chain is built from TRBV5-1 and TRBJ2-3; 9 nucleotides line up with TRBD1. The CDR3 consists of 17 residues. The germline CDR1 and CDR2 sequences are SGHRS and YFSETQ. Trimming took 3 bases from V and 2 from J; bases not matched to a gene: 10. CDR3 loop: CASSSQGAHTPTDTQYF. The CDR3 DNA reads TGCGCCAGCAGCTCACAGGGGGCCCACACTCCCACAGATACGCAGTATTTT.

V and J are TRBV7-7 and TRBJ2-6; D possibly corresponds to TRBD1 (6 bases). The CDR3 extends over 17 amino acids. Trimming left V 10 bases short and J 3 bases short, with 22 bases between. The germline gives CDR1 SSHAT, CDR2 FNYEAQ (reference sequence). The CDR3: CAIHRRDTLRGANVLTF. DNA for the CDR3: TGTGCCATACACCGCCGGGACACCCTTCGTGGGGCCAACGTCCTGACTTTC.

CDR3 protein: CASGKVTGSGSYGYTF. The CDR3 region has the DNA TGCGCCAGCGGAAAGGTAACAGGGTCCGGTAGCTATGGCTACACCTTC. The rearrangement uses TRBV5-1 and TRBJ1-2; the D gene is possibly TRBD1 (6 bases). Trimming removed 7 bases from V and 4 bases from J, with 23 bases in between. The CDR3 consists of 16 residues. Germline V gene data show CDR1 as SGHRS and CDR2 as YFSETQ.

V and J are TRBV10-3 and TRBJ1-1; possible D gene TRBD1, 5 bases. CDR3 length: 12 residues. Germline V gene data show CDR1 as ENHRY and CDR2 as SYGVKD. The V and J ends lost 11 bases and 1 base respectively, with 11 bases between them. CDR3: CASSGGNTEAFF. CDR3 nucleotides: TGTGCCTCATCGGGGGGGAACACTGAAGCTTTCTTT.

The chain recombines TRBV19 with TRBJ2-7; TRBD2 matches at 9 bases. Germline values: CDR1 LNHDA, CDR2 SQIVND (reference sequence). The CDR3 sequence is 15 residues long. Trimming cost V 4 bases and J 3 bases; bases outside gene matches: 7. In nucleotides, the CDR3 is TGTGCCAGTAGTAAGGGGTCTAGCGGGGTCTACGAGCAGTACTTC. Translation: CASSKGSSGVYEQYF. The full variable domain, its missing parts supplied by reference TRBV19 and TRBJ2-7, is DGGITQSPKYLFRKEGQNVTLSCEQNLNHDAMYWYRQDPGQGLRLIYYSQIVNDFQKGDIAEGYSVSREKKESFPLTVTSAQKNPTAFYLCASSKGSSGVYEQYFGPGTRLTVT.

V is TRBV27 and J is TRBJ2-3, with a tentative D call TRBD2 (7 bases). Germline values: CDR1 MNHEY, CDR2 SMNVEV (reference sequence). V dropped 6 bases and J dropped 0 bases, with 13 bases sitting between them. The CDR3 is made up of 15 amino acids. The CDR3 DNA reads TGTGCCAGCAGGCGGGGGCGGGCTAGCACAGATACGCAGTATTTT. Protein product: CASRRGRASTDTQYF.

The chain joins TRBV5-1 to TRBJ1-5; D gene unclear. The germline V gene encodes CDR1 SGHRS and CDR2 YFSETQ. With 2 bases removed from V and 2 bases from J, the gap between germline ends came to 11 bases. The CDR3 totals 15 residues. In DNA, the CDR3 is TGCGCCAGCAGCTTAGCGGCCGACGGCAATCAGCCCCAGCATTTT. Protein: CASSLAADGNQPQHF.

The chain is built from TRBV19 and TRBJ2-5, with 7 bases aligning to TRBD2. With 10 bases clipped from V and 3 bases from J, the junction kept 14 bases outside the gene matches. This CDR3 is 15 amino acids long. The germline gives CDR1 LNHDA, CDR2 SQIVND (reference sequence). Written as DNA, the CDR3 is TGTGCCACCAAAGCGTGGGCGGGAGACGAAGAGACCCAGTACTTC. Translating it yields CATKAWAGDEETQYF.

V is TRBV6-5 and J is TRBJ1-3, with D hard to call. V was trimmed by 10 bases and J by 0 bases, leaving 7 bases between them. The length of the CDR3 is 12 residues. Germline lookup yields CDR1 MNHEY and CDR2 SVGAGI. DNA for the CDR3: TGTGCCACCCACGGCTCTGGAAACACCATATATTTT. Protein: CATHGSGNTIYF.